This TCR beta chain originates from a study of cytomegalovirus exposure and HLA in healthy donors (dated by TCRdb to 2016 to 2017). At the level of the whole study: An earlier analysis of roughly 500 of the donors reported 276 Gb of sequence data and approximately 120 million unique TCR beta sequences obtained from around 180 million T cells. Typing coverage varied by locus: roughly 629-640 donors for A, B, C, DRB1 and DQB1; some 520 for DQA1; more than 600 for DPA1; approximately 470 for DPB1. Besides the first cohort of hundreds of subjects, a separate validation cohort made up of some 110 different subjects was used. On average, about 200,000 unique TCR beta nucleotide sequences were sequenced per donor among a few hundred genotyped donors of the cohort, with about 17% of those sequences being non-productive. To predict cytomegalovirus infection status, the study combined high-throughput TCR immunosequencing, statistical association of individual TCRs with disease status, and machine learning. In an earlier analysis of roughly 540 of the donors, high-throughput TCR beta sequencing was used to judge whether each TCR beta V gene segment behaved as functional or pseudogenic. Of the 350 to 450 genotyped donors, around 81% fell in the genetic ancestry cluster associated with self-reported Caucasian donors. Every discovery cohort repertoire had been produced on one sequencing platform. Several DR-DQ haplotypes were handled as single units for association and clustering, since linkage in the cohort was strong. HLA typing included class I and class II loci at four-digit resolution. Rather than drawing on any new phenotypic data, the later analysis identified candidate immune exposures from TCR beta sequences and the way those sequences occurred across donors. Genome-wide SNP genotypes for about 60% of the roughly 670 donors were used in a later genetic analysis, which treated that subset as a discovery cohort. The study aimed to test whether signatures of past pathogen exposure could be identified by cataloging public T cell receptors. Donor age, sex, ethnicity and CMV serostatus were compiled together with the repertoire data. An early release covering roughly 580 HLA-typed donors comprised roughly 300 gigabases of sequencing data and around 80 million unique TCR sequences. To study patterns of TCR occurrence, a later analysis re-analyzed previously published TCR beta repertoires from 666 donors and added high-resolution HLA genotyping. Using immunosequencing, the study profiled T cell repertoires from 640 or so subjects and related those repertoires to cytomegalovirus serostatus.

With regard to this clone: Its antigen specificity is not known. Nothing much larger sits one base from this clone, and base qualities are not available.

Inclusive of the bounding cysteine and phenylalanine, the CDR3 is 14 residues long. The retained sequence is limited to the CDR3, 42 bases, with the frame set at the first base. The germline V end is reduced by 5 bases and the J end by 2 bases; junction bases left unmatched: 3. CDR1 and CDR2, per the germline V gene, are SGHVS and FNYEAQ. The cohort was made up of hundreds of healthy bone marrow donors. All cohort members were sampled while nominally healthy, although unrecorded immune exposures were likely present. The donor tested CMV seronegative, placing the donor among the 350 to 400 seronegative members of the cohort. Each donor provided a peripheral blood sample, and peripheral blood mononuclear cells were used for TCR beta sequencing. The Qiagen DNeasy Blood Extraction Kit was used to extract genomic DNA from the blood cell samples. Overall study results and their limits: V-gene and J-gene trimming of TCR beta chains was associated with a missense DCLRE1C variant in a later genetic analysis, and the association was replicated in an independent cohort. Most CMV-associated TCR beta chains appeared to be HLA-restricted in a later analysis, and the HLA associations seemed to be driven largely by CMV exposure. In a later genetic analysis, fewer N-insertions in productive TCRs were reported among donors in an Asian-associated ancestry cluster than the roughly 710-donor mean. A further reported finding was that TCR beta sequences accurately predicted the HLA-A and HLA-B alleles for most subjects in the first cohort. In a later analysis, about 17,000 TCR beta sequences were associated with specific HLA alleles at a false discovery rate of 0.05. The earlier analysis of a few hundred of the donors excluded some 15 rarely observed V segments, including chromosome 9 orphons, because counts were too low. An earlier analysis of several hundred of the donors showed that most TCR beta V segments appeared in productive rearrangements either about 87% or about 30% of the time, which broadly matched IMGT annotations. In a later analysis, HLA-associated TCR beta chains showed more clonal expansion and lower generation probabilities than non-associated chains that were equally common. Only TCR beta chains were sequenced in this cohort, and the absence of alpha or paired-chain data limited detectable features. The classifier was reported to diagnose cytomegalovirus status with high specificity and sensitivity in both the original and validation cohorts. It was suggested by the authors that the approach could potentially be generalized to other disease states and immunological phenotypes. According to a later analysis, parvovirus B19, influenza, CMV and Epstein-Barr virus appeared linked to several top co-occurrence clusters. Most TCR sequences were seen in very few donors, while some public TCRs were found in many individuals. In a later analysis, TCR association rates were found to vary across HLA loci, with the most associated TCRs seen for DRB1 alleles and the fewest for HLA-C alleles. In the study, roughly 160 TCR beta chains were listed as associated with cytomegalovirus. For the cohort, immune exposure information was limited to CMV serostatus. In vitro tests confirmed that a few of the cytomegalovirus-associated TCR beta chains recognize cytomegalovirus antigens. Because the 87-base-pair reads could not distinguish some IMGT-functional V segments, including TRBV6-2 and TRBV6-3, those segments were excluded. Correlated functional status among segregating V segments might be attributable to linkage disequilibrium, but an unknown experimental factor could not be ruled out. A group of highly shared sequence variants was considered likely to be a technical artifact of the sequencing pipeline. Because HLA typing was missing for some donors at each locus, association tests included only the typed subset. When HLA alleles, especially DR and DQ, strongly co-occurred, TCR associations were difficult to assign to individual alleles. Sequencing depth was assumed to be roughly uniform across donors in the presence/absence analyses, though that assumption may not hold.

The protocol used for the library was the immunoSEQ multiplex PCR assay. For the multiplex PCR, a mixture combining 60 forward primers for TCR Vbeta segments and 13 reverse primers for TCR Jbeta segments was used. The CDR3 region of rearranged TCR beta genes was amplified from genomic DNA with a multiplex PCR assay. On the Illumina HiSeq System, the amplified TCR beta libraries were sequenced as 87-base-pair reads. Under the source paper's analysis protocol: In a later analysis, around 80 million unique TCR beta chains were counted across the approximately 620 repertoires, and about 9.9 million of these chains were shared by at least two donors. A nearest-neighbor algorithm error-corrected the raw reads and collapsed the reads into unique sequences, merging closely related sequences to remove PCR and sequencing errors. Alignment of CDR3 sequences to IMGT reference sequences was used to assign V, D and J gene segments. For a sequence to be retained, a match of at least six nucleotides was required to both a V gene segment and a J gene segment. A rearrangement was called productive if the CDR3 had no stop codons and remained in frame with V and J, and every other rearrangement was called non-productive. Following IMGT convention, CDR3 was defined as the stretch from the second conserved V-encoded cysteine to the conserved J-encoded phenylalanine. The earlier analysis of approximately 590 of the donors excluded any sequence lacking an unambiguous match to a single V gene segment. In an earlier analysis of several hundred of the donors, V segments were called functional above 56.7% productive rearrangements and were called segregating when the between-donor standard deviation exceeded 5%. A statistical classification framework was built to diagnose cytomegalovirus status from the catalog of TCR beta chain sequences. A later analysis assigned V and J genes by comparing TCR nucleotide sequences with IMGT/GENE-DB human TR gene sequences. In a later analysis, CDR3 sequences and most-parsimonious VDJ recombination scenarios were assigned using the TCRdist pipeline. A later analysis defined each TCR beta chain by its CDR3 amino acid sequence plus V-gene family, and excluded reads lacking a unique V-gene family. As a way to deal with suspected cross-contamination and a sequencing artifact, a later analysis dropped 450 to 600 nucleotide sequences that were highly shared and had low generation probability. In a later analysis, a clonal expansion index for each public chain was calculated from normalized within-repertoire ranks of inferred template counts. Generation probabilities in a later analysis came from a VDJ recombination model fitted to out-of-frame rearrangements, and those results were checked against IGoR. In a later analysis, TCR-TCR, TCR-HLA and TCR-CMV co-occurrence was scored with hypergeometric tests, and a repertoire-size bias correction was applied to TCR pairs. A later analysis estimated false discovery rates by permuting HLA or CMV assignments 20 times. In a later analysis, co-occurring TCRs were grouped with DBSCAN, and TCRdist sequence similarity was added when clustering was performed within HLA-allele-positive subsets. Repertoires with fewer than 30,000 or more than 120,000 public chains, plus five repertoires with anomalous nucleotide sharing, were excluded from co-occurrence clustering. As stored in TCRdb, this immuneACCESS dataset retains in-frame rearrangements with V and J assigned. A fraction of the clones does not appear; measured against another copy, unresolved V genes explain less than half of the discrepancy, and the remainder lacks a known reason. The V and J calls and clone size were taken over from that table, and D and trimming were inferred from the DNA. The sample table lists about 210,000 clones, 75% to 80% of them with a count of one. The top ten constitute less than 2% of the sample.

Sequencing was done on a sample of PBMCs. Recombination connected TRBV7-6 to TRBJ2-5, and 9 junction bases match TRBD1. The clonotype comes from a male donor in good health and CMV-seronegative. The DNA sequence follows: TGTGCCAGCAGCCCCGGGACAGGGCAAGAGACCCAGTACTTC. This translates into CASSPGTGQETQYF.